The 4 T cell receptor beta chains below were found in one sample sequenced in a study of CD8+ T cells in alopecia areata. cDNA prepared by RNA extraction and subsequent reverse transcription served as the template for sequencing. Assay: immunoSEQ multiplex PCR; the TCRdb copy retains only in-frame clones and omits some. The data show hundreds of thousands of clones, with around 64% seen just once and 0.75% to 0.95% held by the top ten. This sample's treatment: oral pan-JAK inhibitor, 5-10 mg twice daily. The sequencing used CD4+ T cells sorted from blood, collected at roughly week 53, from a patient treated with tofacitinib. These receptors originate from a human donor with alopecia areata.

This clone was observed once. The rearrangement links TRBV5-1 to TRBJ2-6, with D maybe TRBD1 (6 bases). Germline values: CDR1 SGHRS, CDR2 YFSETQ. This CDR3 comprises 17 residues. V was pared by 1 base and J by 0 bases, with 11 bases between. The CDR3 sequence is CASSLSQGISGANVLTF. The CDR3 DNA reads as TGCGCCAGCAGCTTGTCACAGGGAATCTCTGGGGCCAACGTCCTGACTTTC.

The genes are TRBV30 and TRBJ2-7; a weak D match, TRBD1 (5 bases). This CDR3 contains 12 residues. CDR1 and CDR2 from the germline V gene are GTSNPN and SVGIG (reference sequence). The CDR3 DNA reads TGTGCGATCCGGACAACCGCCTACGAGCAGTACTTC. The encoded protein is CAIRTTAYEQYF.

In DNA form, the CDR3 reads TGTGCCAGTAGCCTACTAGCGGGCGGCCAGTCCCAGTACTTC. It encodes CASSLLAGGQSQYF. This chain links TRBV19 with TRBJ2-5, with 9 bases fitting TRBD2. This CDR3 has 14 residues. CDR1 is LNHDA and CDR2 is SQIVND in the germline V gene (reference sequence). J lost 9 bases, V lost 6 bases, and 11 bases had no gene match.

The chain links TRBV10-3 to TRBJ2-7; 8 positions agree with TRBD1. This CDR3 has 14 residues. Trimming at V came to 7 bases and at J to 0 bases, leaving 5 bases not matched to a gene. The germline V gene has CDR1 ENHRY and CDR2 SYGVKD. The CDR3 bases are TGTGCCATCAAAGGACAGGGTAGCTCCTACGAGCAGTACTTC. Translating gives CAIKGQGSSYEQYF.